This TCR beta chain was retrieved from a study of sequential checkpoint blockade in melanoma. The overall study: Each arm's sequence ended with maintenance nivolumab.

Sequencing was performed with immunoSEQ multiplex PCR; in TCRdb, only in-frame clones are kept and a portion is missing. The data show roughly 23,000 clones, 75% to 90% seen once. Treatment defined: randomized to nivolumab then ipilimumab (arm A) or the reverse (arm B). Patients had received no earlier DNA-damaging chemotherapy. Germline loops: CDR1 MNHEY, CDR2 SMNVEV (reference sequence). This CDR3 is 16 amino acids long. The ends lost 1 base at V and 4 bases at J; junction bases unmatched: 5. This chain connects TRBV27 to TRBJ2-7; 12 nucleotides match TRBD1. The receptor was derived from a human donor with melanoma. The source was CD8+ T cells sorted from blood (inferred from file names), collected from a patient given nivolumab and ipilimumab in sequence. CDR3 DNA: TGTGCCAGCAGTTTATTGGGGGACAGGGGGCTGTACGAGCAGTACTTC. Translating gives CASSLLGDRGLYEQYF.